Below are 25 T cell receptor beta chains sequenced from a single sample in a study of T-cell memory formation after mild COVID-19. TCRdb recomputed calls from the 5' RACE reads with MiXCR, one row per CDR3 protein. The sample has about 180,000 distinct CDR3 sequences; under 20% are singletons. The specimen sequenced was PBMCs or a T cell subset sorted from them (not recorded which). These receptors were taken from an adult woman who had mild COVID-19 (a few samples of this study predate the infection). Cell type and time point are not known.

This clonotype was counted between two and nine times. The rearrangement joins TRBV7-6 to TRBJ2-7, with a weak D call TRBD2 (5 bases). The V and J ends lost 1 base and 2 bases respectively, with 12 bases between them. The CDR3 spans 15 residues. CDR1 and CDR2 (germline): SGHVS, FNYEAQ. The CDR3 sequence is CASSLDHQTTYEQYF. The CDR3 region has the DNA TGTGCCAGCAGCTTAGATCACCAGACTACCTACGAGCAGTACTTC. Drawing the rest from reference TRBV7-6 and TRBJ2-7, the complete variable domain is GAGVSQSPRYKVTKRGQDVALRCDPISGHVSLYWYRQALGQGPEFLTYFNYEAQQDKSGLPNDRFSAERPEGSISTLTIQRTEQRDSAMYRCASSLDHQTTYEQYFGPGTRLTVT.

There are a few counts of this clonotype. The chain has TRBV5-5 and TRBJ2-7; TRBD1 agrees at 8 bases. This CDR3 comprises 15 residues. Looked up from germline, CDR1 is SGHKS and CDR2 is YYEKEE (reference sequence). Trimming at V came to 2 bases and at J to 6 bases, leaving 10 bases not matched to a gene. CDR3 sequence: CASSLSQGAEGEQYF. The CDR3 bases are TGTGCCAGCAGCTTATCTCAGGGGGCTGAGGGCGAGCAGTACTTC.

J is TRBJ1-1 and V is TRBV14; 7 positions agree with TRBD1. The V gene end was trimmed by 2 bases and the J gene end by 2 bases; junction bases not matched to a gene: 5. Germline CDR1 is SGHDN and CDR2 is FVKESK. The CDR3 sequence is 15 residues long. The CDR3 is CASSQLRTGNTEAFF. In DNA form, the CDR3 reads TGTGCCAGCAGCCAATTAAGGACAGGTAACACTGAAGCTTTCTTT. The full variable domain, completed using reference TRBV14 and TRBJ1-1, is EAGVTQFPSHSVIEKGQTVTLRCDPISGHDNLYWYRRVMGKEIKFLLHFVKESKQDESGMPNNRFLAERTGGTYSTLKVQPAELEDSGVYFCASSQLRTGNTEAFFGQGTRLTVV.

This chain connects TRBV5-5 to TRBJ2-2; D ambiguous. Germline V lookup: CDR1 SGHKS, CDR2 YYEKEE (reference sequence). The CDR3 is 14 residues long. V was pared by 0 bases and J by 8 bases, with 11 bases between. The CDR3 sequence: CASSLAISTGELFF. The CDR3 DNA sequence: TGTGCCAGCAGCTTGGCCATCAGTACGGGGGAGCTGTTTTTT.

CDR3 coding DNA: TGTGCCAGCAGCCCCGACTACGCCTACAATGAGCAGTTCTTC. It codes for CASSPDYAYNEQFF. The genes are TRBV7-2 and TRBJ2-1; a weak D match, TRBD2 (5 bases). Germline-derived CDR1 and CDR2 are SGHTA and FQGNSA. The CDR3 contains 14 residues. Trimming pared 5 bases from V and 2 bases from J, leaving 10 bases between.

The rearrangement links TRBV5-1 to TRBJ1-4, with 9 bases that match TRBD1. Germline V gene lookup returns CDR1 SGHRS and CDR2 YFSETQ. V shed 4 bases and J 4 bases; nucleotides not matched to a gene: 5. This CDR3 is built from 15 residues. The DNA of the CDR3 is TGCGCCAGCAGCGCAGGACAGGGGATTAATGAAAAACTGTTTTTT. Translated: CASSAGQGINEKLFF.

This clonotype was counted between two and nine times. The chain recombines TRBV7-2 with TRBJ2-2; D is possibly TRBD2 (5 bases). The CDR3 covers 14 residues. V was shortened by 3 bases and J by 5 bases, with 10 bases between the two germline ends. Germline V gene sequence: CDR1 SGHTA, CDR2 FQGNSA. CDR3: CASSLNPGTGELFF. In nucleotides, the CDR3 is TGTGCCAGCAGCTTGAACCCGGGGACCGGGGAGCTGTTTTTT.

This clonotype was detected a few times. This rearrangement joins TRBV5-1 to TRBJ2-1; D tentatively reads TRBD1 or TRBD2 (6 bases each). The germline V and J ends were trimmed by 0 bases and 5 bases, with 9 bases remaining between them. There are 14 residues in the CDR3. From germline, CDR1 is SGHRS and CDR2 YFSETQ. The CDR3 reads CASSLERGDNEQFF. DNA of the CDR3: TGCGCCAGCAGCTTGGAGAGGGGGGACAATGAGCAGTTCTTC.

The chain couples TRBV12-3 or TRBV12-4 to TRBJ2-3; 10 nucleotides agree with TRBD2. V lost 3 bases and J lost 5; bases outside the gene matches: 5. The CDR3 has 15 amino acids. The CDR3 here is CASSLLAGAQDTQYF. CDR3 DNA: TGTGCCAGCAGTTTGCTAGCGGGAGCCCAAGATACGCAGTATTTT.

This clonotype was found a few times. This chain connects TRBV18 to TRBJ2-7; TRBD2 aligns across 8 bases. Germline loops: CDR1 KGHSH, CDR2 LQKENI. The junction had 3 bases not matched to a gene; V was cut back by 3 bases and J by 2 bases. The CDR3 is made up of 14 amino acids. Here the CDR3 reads CASSPSGAAYEQYF. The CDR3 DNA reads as TGTGCCAGCTCACCTAGCGGGGCCGCCTACGAGCAGTACTTC.

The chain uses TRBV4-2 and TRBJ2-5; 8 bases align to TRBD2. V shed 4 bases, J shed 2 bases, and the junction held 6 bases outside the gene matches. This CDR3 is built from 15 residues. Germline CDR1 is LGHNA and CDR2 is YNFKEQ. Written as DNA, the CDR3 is TGTGCCAGCAGCCGAGGAGCGGGAGAGCAAGAGACCCAGTACTTC. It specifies CASSRGAGEQETQYF.

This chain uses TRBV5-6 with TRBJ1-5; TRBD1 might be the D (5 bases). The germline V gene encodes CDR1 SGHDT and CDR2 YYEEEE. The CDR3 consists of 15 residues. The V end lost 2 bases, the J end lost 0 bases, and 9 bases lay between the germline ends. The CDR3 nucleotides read TGTGCCAGCAGCTTTAAGGGGACTAGCAATCAGCCCCAGCATTTT. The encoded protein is CASSFKGTSNQPQHF.

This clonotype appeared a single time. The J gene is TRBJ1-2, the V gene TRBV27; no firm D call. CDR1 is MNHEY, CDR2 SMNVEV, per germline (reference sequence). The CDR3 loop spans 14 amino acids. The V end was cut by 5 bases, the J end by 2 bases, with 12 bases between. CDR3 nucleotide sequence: TGTGCCAGCAGTGCCCACGCCGGCAACTATGGCTACACCTTC. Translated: CASSAHAGNYGYTF.

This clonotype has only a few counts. This chain's CDR3 is CASSPRLARGTQYF. DNA for the CDR3: TGTGCCAGCAGTCCCCGACTAGCGCGGGGGACCCAGTACTTC. This chain joins TRBV12-3 or TRBV12-4 and TRBJ2-5; 8 bases line up with TRBD2. There are 14 residues in the CDR3. V gave up 5 bases and J gave up 7 bases; unmatched junction bases: 9.

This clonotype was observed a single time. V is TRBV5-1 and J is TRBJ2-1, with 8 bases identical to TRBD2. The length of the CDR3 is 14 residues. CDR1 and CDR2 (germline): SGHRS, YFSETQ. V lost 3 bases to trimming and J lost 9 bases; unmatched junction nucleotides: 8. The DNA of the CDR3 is TGCGCCAGCAGCTCCGGGACTAGTGCTAGTGAGCAGTTCTTC. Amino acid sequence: CASSSGTSASEQFF.

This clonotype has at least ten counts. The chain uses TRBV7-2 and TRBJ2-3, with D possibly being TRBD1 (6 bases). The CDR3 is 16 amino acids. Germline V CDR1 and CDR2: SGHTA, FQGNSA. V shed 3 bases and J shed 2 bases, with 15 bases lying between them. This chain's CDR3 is CASSFMGARPTDTQYF. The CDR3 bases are TGTGCCAGCAGCTTCATGGGGGCCCGGCCCACAGATACGCAGTATTTT.

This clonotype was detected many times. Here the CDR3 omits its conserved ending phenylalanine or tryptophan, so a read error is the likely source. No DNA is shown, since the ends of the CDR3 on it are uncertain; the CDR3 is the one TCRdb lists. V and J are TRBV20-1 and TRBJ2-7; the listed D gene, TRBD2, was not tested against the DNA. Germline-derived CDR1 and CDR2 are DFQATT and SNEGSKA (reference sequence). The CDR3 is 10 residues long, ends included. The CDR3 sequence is CSARAPGPST.

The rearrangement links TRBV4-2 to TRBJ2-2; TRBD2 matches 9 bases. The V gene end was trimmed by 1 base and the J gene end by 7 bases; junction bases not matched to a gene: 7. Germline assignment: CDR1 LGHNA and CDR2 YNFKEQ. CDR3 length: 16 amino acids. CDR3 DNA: TGTGCCAGCAGCCAAGTCGGCGGGGGGGCAAGCGGGGAGCTGTTTTTT. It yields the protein CASSQVGGGASGELFF.

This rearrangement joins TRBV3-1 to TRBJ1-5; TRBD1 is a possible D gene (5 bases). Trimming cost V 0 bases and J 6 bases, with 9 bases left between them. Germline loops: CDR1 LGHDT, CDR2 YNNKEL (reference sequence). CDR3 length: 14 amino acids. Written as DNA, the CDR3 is TGTGCCAGCAGCCAAGAAACGGGACGTCAGCCCCAGCATTTT. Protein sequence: CASSQETGRQPQHF.

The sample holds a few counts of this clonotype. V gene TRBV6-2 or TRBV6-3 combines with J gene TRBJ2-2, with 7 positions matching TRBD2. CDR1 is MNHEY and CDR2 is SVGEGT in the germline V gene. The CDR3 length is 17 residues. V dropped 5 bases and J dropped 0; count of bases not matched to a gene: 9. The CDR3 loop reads CASSHSPGGPNTGELFF. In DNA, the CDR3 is TGTGCCAGCAGTCATTCCCCGGGAGGACCGAACACCGGGGAGCTGTTTTTT.

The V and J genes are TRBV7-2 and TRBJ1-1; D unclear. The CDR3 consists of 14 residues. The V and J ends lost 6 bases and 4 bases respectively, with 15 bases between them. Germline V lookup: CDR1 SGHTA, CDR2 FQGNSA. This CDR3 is CASRVGIGFTEAFF. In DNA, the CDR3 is TGTGCCAGCAGAGTGGGGATAGGGTTCACTGAAGCTTTCTTT.

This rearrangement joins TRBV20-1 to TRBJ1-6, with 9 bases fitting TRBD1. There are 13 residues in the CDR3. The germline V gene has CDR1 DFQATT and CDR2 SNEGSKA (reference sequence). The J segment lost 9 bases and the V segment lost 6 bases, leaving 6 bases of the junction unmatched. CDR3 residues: CSAKGQGISPLHF. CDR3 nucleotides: TGCAGTGCAAAGGGACAGGGAATTTCACCCCTCCACTTT.

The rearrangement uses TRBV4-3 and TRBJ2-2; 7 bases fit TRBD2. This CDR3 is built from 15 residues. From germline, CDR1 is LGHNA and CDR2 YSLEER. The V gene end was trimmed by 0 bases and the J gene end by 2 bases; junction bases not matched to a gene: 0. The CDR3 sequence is CASSQETSNTGELFF. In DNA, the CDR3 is TGCGCCAGCAGCCAAGAGACTAGCAACACCGGGGAGCTGTTTTTT.

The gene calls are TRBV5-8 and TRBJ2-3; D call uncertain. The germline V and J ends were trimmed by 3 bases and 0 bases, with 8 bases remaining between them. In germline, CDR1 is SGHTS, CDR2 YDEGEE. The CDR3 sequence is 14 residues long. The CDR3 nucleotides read TGTGCCAGCAGCTGGGATCCCAGCACAGATACGCAGTATTTT. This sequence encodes CASSWDPSTDTQYF.

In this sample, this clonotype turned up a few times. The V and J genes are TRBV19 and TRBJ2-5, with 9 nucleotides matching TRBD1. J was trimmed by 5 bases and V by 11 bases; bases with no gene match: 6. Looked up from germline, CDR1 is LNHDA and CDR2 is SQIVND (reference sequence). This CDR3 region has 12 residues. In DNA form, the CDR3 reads TGTGCCTCGGGACAGGGCCAGGAGACCCAGTACTTC. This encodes CASGQGQETQYF.